This T cell receptor (beta chain) was sequenced during a study of blood T cell repertoires in COVID-19. Background on the study: Samples came from the United States, Italy and Spain, spanning acute and convalescent COVID-19. T cells, B-cell-depleted T cells, or PBMCs supplied cDNA or gDNA.

The CDR3 runs 15 residues. The germline V gene has CDR1 SNHLY and CDR2 FYNNEI. With 2 bases removed from V and 3 bases from J, the gap between germline ends came to 11 bases. In the source study's methods: Estimates of nucleated cell counts were drawn from the amplification of reference gene primers. The table came from immunoSEQ multiplex PCR; TCRdb's copy has only in-frame clones and leaves some out. V, J and clone size derive from that table, while D and trimming were established from the DNA sequence. Of 20,000 to 25,000 clones listed, 86% are singletons. Material for sequencing was peripheral blood. This receptor was taken from a man in his forties or fifties with active COVID-19. This rearrangement joins TRBV2 to TRBJ1-5; D is possibly TRBD1 (5 bases). The CDR3 loop reads CASSESWDSNQPQHF. CDR3 nucleotide sequence: TGTGCCAGCAGTGAAAGTTGGGACTCCAATCAGCCCCAGCATTTT.